Presented here are 20 T cell receptor beta chains from one specimen sequenced in a study of technical replicates of blood from a handful of donors. This table comes from immunoSEQ multiplex PCR, and its TCRdb copy is limited to in-frame clones, with some not included. The sample contains about 84,000 clones, about 97% of which appear only once. The specimen was T cells isolated from PBMCs. The receptors originated from a human donor in good health.

V usage is TRBV27 and J usage is TRBJ2-2; D call uncertain. The CDR3 runs 14 residues. V was clipped by 2 bases and J by 8 bases, with 12 bases between them. CDR1 and CDR2 from the germline V gene are MNHEY and SMNVEV (reference sequence). The CDR3 sequence is CASSLSPLSGELFF. The CDR3 DNA reads as TGTGCCAGCAGTTTAAGCCCTCTGTCGGGGGAGCTGTTTTTT.

The V and J genes are TRBV6-1 and TRBJ1-5, with 8 bases aligning to TRBD1. Germline assignment: CDR1 MNHNS and CDR2 SASEGT. The length of the CDR3 is 16 residues. The V and J ends lost 1 base and 5 bases, in that order; junction bases with no gene match: 7. The CDR3 DNA reads as TGTGCCAGCAGTGAAGGCCAGGGGGCCGGAGATCAGCCCCAGCATTTT. This gives the protein CASSEGQGAGDQPQHF.

This chain links TRBV2 with TRBJ2-1, with TRBD2 matching over 10 bases. V lost 8 bases, J lost 0 bases, and 7 bases stayed unmatched. The CDR3 length is 16 residues. Looked up from germline, CDR1 is SNHLY and CDR2 is FYNNEI. CDR3 protein: CASCVAGGPSYNEQFF. CDR3 DNA: TGTGCCAGCTGCGTAGCGGGGGGTCCCTCCTACAATGAGCAGTTCTTC.

The table lists this clone with a count of one. The gene calls are TRBV19 and TRBJ1-1; 7 nucleotides line up with TRBD1. The CDR3 spans 15 residues. The junction had 7 bases not matched to a gene; V was cut back by 5 bases and J by 1 base. CDR1 and CDR2 (germline): LNHDA, SQIVND (reference sequence). The DNA of the CDR3 is TGTGCCAGTAGTTTCTGGACAGGTTCGAACACTGAAGCTTTCTTT. Residues: CASSFWTGSNTEAFF.

The chain uses TRBV11-2 and TRBJ2-7; 9 positions agree with TRBD1. CDR1 is SGHAT and CDR2 is FQNNGV in the germline V gene. The CDR3 totals 14 residues. V lost 6 bases, J lost 2 bases, and 5 bases stayed unmatched. CDR3 in DNA: TGTGCCAGCAGGGAGGGACAGGGTCCCTACGAGCAGTACTTC. This codes for CASREGQGPYEQYF.

The chain couples TRBV4-1 to TRBJ2-7; 9 nucleotides align to TRBD2. This CDR3 has 18 amino acids. Germline V gene lookup returns CDR1 MGHRA and CDR2 YSYEKL. J was trimmed by 5 bases and V by 0 bases; bases with no gene match: 14. DNA for the CDR3: TGCGCCAGCAGCCAAGAAACCGCCTCTAGCGGGATTAGCGACGAGCAGTACTTC. This gives the protein CASSQETASSGISDEQYF.

The J gene is TRBJ1-6, the V gene TRBV30, with a tentative D call TRBD1 (6 bases). CDR1 GTSNPN and CDR2 SVGIG come from the germline V gene (reference sequence). The V end was cut by 3 bases, the J end by 5 bases, with 17 bases between. This CDR3 spans 16 amino acids. The CDR3, as DNA: TGTGCCTGGAGCGACTCCTGGGGGGGCAATAATTCACCCCTCCACTTT. The encoded protein is CAWSDSWGGNNSPLHF.

The chain recombines TRBV6-6 with TRBJ1-4; 8 nucleotides line up with TRBD1. Germline V gene sequence: CDR1 MNHNY, CDR2 SVGAGI (reference sequence). After removal of 5 bases from V and 3 bases from J, the junction contained 2 bases not matched to a gene. This CDR3 is 14 amino acids long. CDR3 nucleotides: TGTGCCAGCAGTGACAGGGGAGCTAATGAAAAACTGTTTTTT. Amino acids: CASSDRGANEKLFF.

The chain links TRBV6-6 to TRBJ2-3; 7 bases map to TRBD1. This CDR3 contains 15 residues. V was pared by 4 bases and J by 2 bases, with 6 bases of the junction left unmatched. Germline V gene data show CDR1 as MNHNY and CDR2 as SVGAGI (reference sequence). The CDR3 DNA reads as TGTGCCAGCAGTTCATCGACAGGGCACACAGATACGCAGTATTTT. Protein sequence: CASSSSTGHTDTQYF.

The genes are TRBV10-3 and TRBJ2-7; 7 positions agree with TRBD1. Germline lookup yields CDR1 ENHRY and CDR2 SYGVKD. With 6 bases clipped from V and 0 bases from J, the junction kept 5 bases outside the gene matches. This CDR3 has 14 amino acids. CDR3 loop: CAIRGQTSSYEQYF. The DNA of the CDR3 is TGTGCCATCAGGGGACAGACATCCTCCTACGAGCAGTACTTC.

In DNA form, the CDR3 reads TGTGCCAGCAGCCCACAGAAAGGCGGCAATCAGCCCCAGCATTTT. Translated, it gives CASSPQKGGNQPQHF. The chain carries TRBV6-5 and TRBJ1-5; no firm D call. Trimming pared 6 bases from V and 2 bases from J, leaving 14 bases between. CDR1 MNHEY and CDR2 SVGAGI come from the germline V gene. The CDR3 loop spans 15 amino acids.

This clone was detected once. The chain joins TRBV2 to TRBJ2-3; D may be TRBD2 (5 bases). The CDR3 has 14 amino acids. V gave up 6 bases and J gave up 4 bases, with 14 bases separating them. The V gene's germline CDR1 is SNHLY and CDR2 FYNNEI. CDR3 DNA sequence: TGTGCCAGCAGAGCGGCGGAGTCCCCAGATACGCAGTATTTT. Its translation: CASRAAESPDTQYF.

CDR3 bases: TGTGCCAGCAGTGTTGGGACAGGGCGGTCCACTGAAGCTTTCTTT. Translated: CASSVGTGRSTEAFF. The chain has TRBV6-1 and TRBJ1-1; 9 nucleotides match TRBD1. The CDR3 contains 15 residues. With 4 bases clipped from V and 4 bases from J, the junction kept 7 bases outside the gene matches. Germline CDR1 reads MNHNS; CDR2 reads SASEGT.

This clone was detected once. V and J are TRBV7-6 and TRBJ2-7; D is perhaps TRBD1 (7 bases). The CDR3 is 16 residues long. Germline lookup yields CDR1 SGHVS and CDR2 FNYEAQ. Trimming removed 5 bases at V and 2 bases at J, with 19 bases between. The CDR3 bases are TGTGCCAGCAGCCAAGAGGTCTCAGGGGGGCCCTACGAGCAGTACTTC. Encoded protein: CASSQEVSGGPYEQYF.

This clone was seen just once. Here the CDR3 reads CASSFMAGTDTQYF. DNA for the CDR3: TGTGCCAGCAGTTTTATGGCGGGCACAGATACGCAGTATTTT. This rearrangement joins TRBV2 to TRBJ2-3; D remains ambiguous. V was pared by 5 bases and J by 1 base, with 10 bases between. This CDR3 has 14 amino acids. Germline CDR1 reads SNHLY; CDR2 reads FYNNEI.

This chain joins TRBV28 and TRBJ2-1; D is ambiguous. Trimming left V 7 bases short and J 0 bases short, with 7 bases between. Germline V gene data show CDR1 as MDHEN and CDR2 as SYDVKM. The CDR3 has 13 residues. Written as DNA, the CDR3 is TGTGCCAGCAATATCGGCTCCTACAATGAGCAGTTCTTC. Translation: CASNIGSYNEQFF.

This clone has just one count. The V gene is TRBV28, the J gene TRBJ1-3, with TRBD1 identical over 8 bases. With V trimmed by 3 bases and J by 8 bases, 6 bases remained unmatched. This CDR3 is 14 amino acids long. Germline CDR1 MDHEN, CDR2 SYDVKM. The CDR3 protein is CASSFPTGGYTIYF. As DNA, the CDR3 is TGTGCCAGCAGTTTCCCCACAGGGGGATACACCATATATTTT.

The gene calls are TRBV6-1 and TRBJ2-5; D unresolved. The CDR3 consists of 13 residues. Germline CDR1 MNHNS, CDR2 SASEGT. Trimming shortened V by 1 base and J by 3 bases, and 6 bases separated the two germline ends. CDR3 coding DNA: TGTGCCAGCAGTGAAGGCCTAAAAGAGACCCAGTACTTC. This encodes CASSEGLKETQYF.

The chain combines TRBV9 with TRBJ2-7, with unresolved D. This CDR3 spans 14 amino acids. The germline gives CDR1 SGDLS, CDR2 YYNGEE. V lost 4 bases and J 1 base, leaving 12 bases between the germline ends. CDR3 nucleotides: TGTGCCAGCAGCATTTCTACGAGTTCCTACGAGCAGTACTTC. Translated, it gives CASSISTSSYEQYF.

The chain links TRBV5-1 to TRBJ1-2, with 7 bases matching TRBD1. Germline V CDR1 and CDR2: SGHRS, YFSETQ. Trimming took 1 base from V and 4 from J; bases not matched to a gene: 4. The CDR3 covers 14 residues. In nucleotides, the CDR3 is TGCGCCAGCAGCTTGAGAGGGACAGCCTATGGCTACACCTTC. It translates to CASSLRGTAYGYTF.